The 23 T cell receptor beta chains given below trace back to one sample, sequenced in a study of blood T cell repertoires in COVID-19. Generated by immunoSEQ multiplex PCR, the TCRdb table keeps only in-frame clones and is missing some. The sample contains a few hundred thousand clones, about four fifths of which appear only once. What was sequenced was PBMCs or T cells enriched from blood (not recorded which). The receptors come from a man in his forties or fifties who had recovered from COVID-19.

The chain is built from TRBV6-5 and TRBJ1-2; weak D call: TRBD1 (6 bases). There are 14 residues in the CDR3. CDR1 is MNHEY and CDR2 is SVGAGI in the germline V gene. Trimming stripped 7 bases from V and 2 bases from J, with 14 bases between. CDR3 region: CASTSGVQNYGYTF. The CDR3, as DNA: TGTGCCAGCACCTCAGGGGTACAGAACTATGGCTACACCTTC.

The chain combines TRBV11-3 with TRBJ2-1, with 10 nucleotides matching TRBD2. The CDR3 is 13 amino acids. The junction had 3 bases not matched to a gene; V was cut back by 6 bases and J by 7 bases. Germline V CDR1 and CDR2: SGHNT, YENEEA. The CDR3 loop reads CASSVAGGNEQFF. The CDR3 DNA reads as TGTGCCAGCAGTGTAGCGGGGGGAAATGAGCAGTTCTTC.

V is TRBV5-8 and J is TRBJ1-5; maybe TRBD1 (5 bases). This CDR3 region has 13 residues. Germline V gene sequence: CDR1 SGHTS, CDR2 YDEGEE. Trimming removed 0 bases at V and 9 bases at J, with 10 bases between. CDR3 sequence reads: CASSLAGNGPQHF. CDR3 nucleotides: TGTGCCAGCAGCTTGGCAGGGAATGGGCCCCAGCATTTT.

This clone appeared a few times. For the CDR3, the DNA is TGTGCCTGGAGTGTACAGGGGAATCAGCCCCAGCATTTT. Protein sequence: CAWSVQGNQPQHF. V and J are TRBV30 and TRBJ1-5, with TRBD1 matching 7 bases. CDR1 is GTSNPN, CDR2 SVGIG, per germline (reference sequence). This CDR3 has 13 amino acids. The J segment lost 4 bases and the V segment lost 0 bases, leaving 0 bases of the junction unmatched. Full variable domain (missing parts from reference TRBV30 and TRBJ1-5): SQTIHQWPATLVQPVGSPLSLECTVEGTSNPNLYWYRQAAGRGLQLLFYSVGIGQISSEVPQNLSASRPQDRQFILSSKKLLLSDSGFYLCAWSVQGNQPQHFGDGTRLSIL.

This rearrangement joins TRBV15 to TRBJ1-4; D unresolved. The CDR3 sequence is 15 residues long. Germline CDR1 and CDR2: LNHNV and YYDKDF (reference sequence). V was cut by 0 bases and J by 5 bases, with 10 bases left in between. CDR3 loop: CATSRDGQSNEKLFF. DNA of the CDR3: TGTGCCACCAGCAGAGATGGGCAGAGCAATGAAAAACTGTTTTTT.

The J gene is TRBJ1-2, the V gene TRBV5-1, with D possibly matching TRBD1 (5 bases). Germline CDR1 reads SGHRS; CDR2 reads YFSETQ. V lost 0 bases and J lost 8, with 11 bases in between. The CDR3 loop spans 13 amino acids. The CDR3 region is CASSLAGRSGYTF. The CDR3 DNA follows: TGCGCCAGCAGCTTGGCAGGGAGGTCGGGCTACACCTTC.

This sequence joins TRBV4-3 and TRBJ2-6; TRBD1 agrees at 9 bases. V gave up 4 bases and J gave up 1 base; unmatched junction bases: 8. The CDR3 spans 18 residues. Germline CDR1 reads LGHNA; CDR2 reads YSLEER. CDR3 protein: CASSLRDRVESGANVLTF. DNA of the CDR3: TGCGCCAGCAGCCTCCGGGACAGGGTCGAATCTGGGGCCAACGTCCTGACTTTC.

This chain links TRBV5-1 with TRBJ2-7; 11 bases are a match to TRBD1. V lost 5 bases to trimming and J lost 4 bases; unmatched junction nucleotides: 5. There are 14 residues in the CDR3. CDR1 SGHRS and CDR2 YFSETQ come from the germline V gene. Here the CDR3 DNA reads TGCGCCAGCAGGACCGGGACAGGGGGTTACGAGCAGTACTTC. This codes for CASRTGTGGYEQYF.

As to this clone: Other DNA sequences of this sample code for an identical CDR3. The chain joins TRBV12-3 or TRBV12-4 to TRBJ2-5; no clear D gene. The CDR3 contains 11 residues. V lost 3 bases and J 3 bases, leaving 2 bases between the germline ends. The CDR3 DNA follows: TGTGCCAGCAGTTTTAAAGAGACCCAGTACTTC. It yields the protein CASSFKETQYF.

This CDR3 is CASSAGENYGYTF. CDR3 coding DNA: TGTGCCAGCTCAGCAGGGGAGAACTATGGCTACACCTTC. The V and J genes are TRBV18 and TRBJ1-2; D possibly corresponds to TRBD1 (6 bases). The CDR3 sequence is 13 residues long. Trimming cost V 5 bases and J 2 bases, with 9 bases left between them. The V gene's germline CDR1 is KGHSH and CDR2 LQKENI.

The gene calls are TRBV12-3 or TRBV12-4 and TRBJ1-5; the match to TRBD1 covers 7 bases. The CDR3 has 12 residues. Unmatched junction bases numbered 3, after V lost 6 bases and J lost 7 bases. CDR3 loop: CASRQGIQPQHF. CDR3 DNA: TGTGCCAGCAGACAGGGGATACAGCCCCAGCATTTT.

V and J are TRBV18 and TRBJ1-5; 8 bases are shared with TRBD1. Trimming removed 2 bases from V and 5 bases from J; junction bases left unmatched: 5. CDR1 is KGHSH and CDR2 is LQKENI in the germline V gene. The length of the CDR3 is 15 residues. The CDR3 DNA reads as TGTGCCAGCTCACCAAGGACAGGGAGCGATCAGCCCCAGCATTTT. Translated: CASSPRTGSDQPQHF. Full variable domain (outside the CDR3, taken from reference TRBV18 and TRBJ1-5): NAGVMQNPRHLVRRRGQEARLRCSPMKGHSHVYWYRQLPEEGLKFMVYLQKENIIDESGMPKERFSAEFPKEGPSILRIQQVVRGDSAAYFCASSPRTGSDQPQHFGDGTRLSIL.

The rearrangement joins TRBV4-1 to TRBJ2-7, with D possibly matching TRBD1 (6 bases). The CDR3 is 15 amino acids. In germline, CDR1 is MGHRA, CDR2 YSYEKL. V was trimmed by 4 bases and J by 1 base, leaving 14 bases between them. The CDR3 region has the DNA TGCGCCAGCAGCCTTACCCGGGACAAATCCTACGAGCAGTACTTC. This encodes CASSLTRDKSYEQYF.

The chain recombines TRBV19 with TRBJ1-5; D call uncertain. Germline values: CDR1 LNHDA, CDR2 SQIVND (reference sequence). CDR3 length: 15 amino acids. Trimming removed 1 base from V and 0 bases from J, with 7 bases in between. The CDR3 spells CASSIVSGSNQPQHF. DNA for the CDR3: TGTGCCAGTAGTATAGTTTCAGGTAGCAATCAGCCCCAGCATTTT. Full variable domain (missing parts from reference TRBV19 and TRBJ1-5): DGGITQSPKYLFRKEGQNVTLSCEQNLNHDAMYWYRQDPGQGLRLIYYSQIVNDFQKGDIAEGYSVSREKKESFPLTVTSAQKNPTAFYLCASSIVSGSNQPQHFGDGTRLSIL.

The chain is built from TRBV19 and TRBJ1-2, with D possibly TRBD1 on 5 matching bases. V lost 7 bases and J lost 8, with 20 bases in between. The length of the CDR3 is 14 residues. From germline, CDR1 is LNHDA and CDR2 SQIVND (reference sequence). The CDR3, as DNA: TGTGCCAGTACCCTAGACAGACACCAGAGGGGCTACACCTTC. It translates to CASTLDRHQRGYTF.

Only a few counts were recorded for this clone. The chain employs TRBV4-2 and TRBJ1-4; 8 positions agree with TRBD1. The V and J ends lost 4 bases and 8 bases, in that order; junction bases with no gene match: 12. The germline V gene encodes CDR1 LGHNA and CDR2 YNFKEQ. This CDR3 comprises 16 residues. The CDR3: CASSPFDRGIGEKLFF. CDR3 DNA: TGTGCCAGCAGCCCATTTGACAGGGGAATTGGGGAAAAACTGTTTTTT.

The rearrangement links TRBV9 to TRBJ1-2; D is unclear. Per the germline V gene, CDR1 is SGDLS and CDR2 is YYNGEE. V lost 1 base to trimming and J lost 5 bases, with 6 bases between them. The CDR3 has 12 amino acids. The CDR3 nucleotides read TGTGCCAGCAGCGTATCAAAATATGGCTACACCTTC. Protein: CASSVSKYGYTF.

The V call is TRBV27, the J call TRBJ2-3; the match to TRBD2 covers 8 bases. This CDR3 spans 15 amino acids. Germline lookup yields CDR1 MNHEY and CDR2 SMNVEV (reference sequence). The V gene end was trimmed by 3 bases and the J gene end by 8 bases; junction bases not matched to a gene: 10. CDR3 protein: CASSLVSGSPFTQYF. In DNA, the CDR3 is TGTGCCAGCAGTTTGGTCAGCGGGAGCCCTTTTACGCAGTATTTT.

The V gene is TRBV29-1, the J gene TRBJ1-5; 8 nucleotides line up with TRBD1. The CDR3 consists of 13 residues. Trimming cost V 4 bases and J 5 bases; bases outside gene matches: 4. From germline, CDR1 is SQVTM and CDR2 ANQGSEA. CDR3 residues: CSVADRVDQPQHF. The CDR3 DNA sequence: TGCAGCGTTGCGGACAGGGTGGATCAGCCCCAGCATTTT. The full variable domain, in which reference TRBV29-1 and TRBJ1-5 provide the parts outside the CDR3, is SAVISQKPSRDICQRGTSLTIQCQVDSQVTMMFWYRQQPGQSLTLIATANQGSEATYESGFVIDKFPISRPNLTFSTLTVSNMSPEDSSIYLCSVADRVDQPQHFGDGTRLSIL.

The J gene is TRBJ1-2, the V gene TRBV5-6; possible D gene TRBD1, 6 bases. Germline CDR1 SGHDT, CDR2 YYEEEE. This CDR3 is built from 15 residues. V gave up 2 bases and J gave up 10 bases, with 21 bases separating them. In DNA form, the CDR3 reads TGTGCCAGCAGCTTCCCTCCCCCACAGGGTTCCGACTACACCTTC. Translating gives CASSFPPPQGSDYTF.

The chain links TRBV7-3 to TRBJ2-3; 8 nucleotides match TRBD1. The length of the CDR3 is 19 residues. In germline, CDR1 is SGHTA, CDR2 FQGTGA. The V segment lost 2 bases and the J segment 2 bases; nucleotides outside the gene matches: 15. The CDR3 region has the DNA TGTGCCAGCAGCTTATCCCCCTCGGGTCAACAGGGGGTCACAGATACGCAGTATTTT. It translates to CASSLSPSGQQGVTDTQYF.

The CDR3 nucleotides are TGTGCCACCCATGGACAGAACTATAATTCACCCCTCCACTTT. Its protein product is CATHGQNYNSPLHF. The rearrangement uses TRBV6-4 and TRBJ1-6, with D tentatively TRBD1 (6 bases). The CDR3 spans 14 residues. V shed 10 bases and J shed 3 bases, with 13 bases lying between them. Germline CDR1 and CDR2: MRHNA and SNTAGT.

The chain carries TRBV25-1 and TRBJ1-3; the D is unclear. V was pared by 3 bases and J by 0 bases, with 15 bases between. Germline CDR1 and CDR2: MGHDK and SYGVNS. The CDR3 has 17 amino acids. The DNA of the CDR3 is TGTGCCAGCAGTGACATCACAGCCCCGTTCTCTGGAAACACCATATATTTT. Its protein is CASSDITAPFSGNTIYF.